These T cell receptor beta chains were read from a single sample in a study of CD8 T cells in ankylosing spondylitis. TCRdb ran MiXCR on the 5' RACE reads and lists one entry per CDR3 protein. The table has under 950,000 distinct CDR3 sequences, around 20% seen once. Sequenced material: blood, either unsorted or a sorted T cell fraction (not recorded which). Receptor source: a male donor with ankylosing spondylitis. The CDR3 runs from the conserved cysteine through the conserved F or W. The order of the fields is J gene, V gene, clone size, D gene, CDR3 DNA, CDR3 protein. D genes are given only for firm matches. Clone size is not always given. Where it is, it says once, few, many or a class for expanded clones.

TRBJ2-3	TRBV3-1	.	TRBD2	TGTGCCAGCAGCCAAGAGGGGCGAGCGGGGGATACGCAGTATTTT	CASSQEGRAGDTQYF
TRBJ1-6	TRBV11-2	few	.	TGTGCCAGCAGCTTTTGGACCAGCCTCTCCTATAATTCACCCCTCCACTTT	CASSFWTSLSYNSPLHF
TRBJ2-5	TRBV5-8	.	TRBD2	TGTGCCAGCAGCTTGAAGCGGGGGAGCCACCAAGAGACCCAGTACTTC	CASSLKRGSHQETQYF
TRBJ2-3	TRBV29-1	few	TRBD2	TGCAGCGCACCAGCGGGGGCGAGCACAGATACGCAGTATTTT	CSAPAGASTDTQYF
TRBJ2-1	TRBV7-9	.	.	TGTGCCAGCAGCTGGGGGGGGGCAGGATACAATGAGCAGTTCTTC	CASSWGGAGYNEQFF
TRBJ1-4	TRBV12-3/TRBV12-4	many	TRBD1	TGTGCCAGCAGTTTGGGGACAGGGCTTGAAAAACTGTTTTTT	CASSLGTGLEKLFF
TRBJ2-5	TRBV12-3/TRBV12-4	many	.	TGTGCCAGCAGCCTCCATGCAGGGGAGGAGGAGACCCAGTACTTC	CASSLHAGEEETQYF
TRBJ2-6	TRBV30	.	.	TGTGCCTGGCGGGGTTCAGGGGCCAACGTCCTGACTTTC	CAWRGSGANVLTF
TRBJ2-7	TRBV4-1	few	TRBD1	TGCGCCAGCAGCCAAGTCGGGACAGGGGCGCTCCTCTACGAGCAGTACTTC	CASSQVGTGALLYEQYF
TRBJ2-1	TRBV6-1	.	TRBD1	TGTGCCAGCAGTATCGCGGGACAGGGAAGCCATGAGCAGTTCTTC	CASSIAGQGSHEQFF
TRBJ1-2	TRBV5-1	few	TRBD1	TGCGCCAGCAGCTTGGGGACAGGGCATGGCTACACCTTC	CASSLGTGHGYTF
TRBJ2-1	TRBV5-1	.	.	TGCGCCAGCAGCTTGGTAACAATCCTCCCCTACAATGAGCAGTTCTTC	CASSLVTILPYNEQFF
TRBJ2-4	TRBV15	.	TRBD2	TGTGCCACCAGCAGAGAGGGAGGGGAATCCAACATTCAGTACTTC	CATSREGGESNIQYF
TRBJ1-2	TRBV29-1	few	.	TGCAGCGTTGAAATAGGAGGGGCGCTATACGGCTACACCTTC	CSVEIGGALYGYTF
TRBJ1-3	TRBV12-3/TRBV12-4	many	.	TGTGCCAGTCGTATCTCTGGAAACACCATATATTTT	CASRISGNTIYF
TRBJ2-7	TRBV29-1	.	TRBD2	TGCAGCGTGTTAACTAGCGGGAGTATTTCGTACGAGCAGTACTTC	CSVLTSGSISYEQYF
TRBJ1-2	TRBV9	.	TRBD1	TGTGCCAGCAGTGAAGGACAGGGGGGTTATGGCTACACCTTC	CASSEGQGGYGYTF
TRBJ1-2	TRBV4-1	few	.	TGCGCCAGCGGTGGACTGCCGTCGGGCTATGGCTACACCTTC	CASGGLPSGYGYTF
TRBJ1-1	TRBV2	few	.	TGTGCCAGCACCCCCGAGGGGACGAACACTGAAGCTTTCTTT	CASTPEGTNTEAFF
TRBJ2-7	TRBV5-1	.	TRBD1	TGCGCCAGCACTATCGGGACAGCGAACTACGAGCAGTACTTC	CASTIGTANYEQYF
TRBJ2-1	TRBV19	.	.	TGTGCCAGTAGTATGGGCGGGGTTTACAATGAGCAGTTCTTC	CASSMGGVYNEQFF
TRBJ2-7	TRBV14	.	.	TGTGCCAGCAGCCAAGATGGGCACCCCGTTGAGCAGTACTTC	CASSQDGHPVEQYF
TRBJ2-3	TRBV5-1	.	TRBD1	TGCGCCAGCAGCCGCACCCCCGGACAGGGGGTCACAGATACGCAGTATTTT	CASSRTPGQGVTDTQYF
TRBJ1-6	TRBV4-1	few	.	TGCGCCAGCAGACTCGAACCAGGACGGAATGATTCACCCCTCCACTTT	CASRLEPGRNDSPLHF
TRBJ1-1	TRBV5-1	many	.	TGCGCCAGCAGCTTGGAGGGGGACGGAGCTTTCTTT	CASSLEGDGAFF
TRBJ1-6	TRBV20-1	few	.	TGCAGTGCTAGAGATTTTACAGCTAATTCACCCCTCCACTTT	CSARDFTANSPLHF
TRBJ1-2	TRBV15	.	TRBD1	TGTGCCACCAGCAGAGAACAGGGGGCGAACTATGGCTACACCTTC	CATSREQGANYGYTF
TRBJ2-5	TRBV7-2	.	TRBD1	TGTGCCAGCAGCTCCACAGGGGGCAGGGAGACCCAGTACTTC	CASSSTGGRETQYF
TRBJ2-1	TRBV29-1	.	.	TGCAGCGCCACGGGGATGTCCTACAATGAGCAGTTCTTC	CSATGMSYNEQFF
TRBJ2-7	TRBV7-8	few	.	TGTGCCAGCAGCTTAGGTTTGGCGGAAGAGCAGTACTTC	CASSLGLAEEQYF
TRBJ1-2	TRBV7-2	.	.	TGTGCCAGCAGCTTATTGATCCGGTTTTTGGATGGCTACACCTTC	CASSLLIRFLDGYTF
TRBJ2-1	TRBV4-3	few	.	TGCGCCAGCAGCCCGTACTGGGGGTTTTTTAATGAGCAGTTCTTC	CASSPYWGFFNEQFF
TRBJ1-1	TRBV5-1	few	.	TGCGCCAGCACCACCGGCGGGGGGGGCACTGAAGCTTTCTTT	CASTTGGGGTEAFF
TRBJ1-5	TRBV27	.	.	TGTGCCAGCAGTCTTCGAGGGGTCGACCAGCCCCAGCATTTT	CASSLRGVDQPQHF
TRBJ1-1	TRBV29-1	few	.	TGCAGCGTGCTATCGGGCCTGAACACTGAAGCTTTCTTT	CSVLSGLNTEAFF